Listed below are T cell receptor beta chains from one sample, sequenced in a study of radiation and T cells in renal cell carcinoma. The method was immunoSEQ multiplex PCR; TCRdb's version includes in-frame clones alone and lacks a portion of them. The data hold roughly 160,000 clones, with approximately 90% observed a single time. This specimen was blood, taken from a patient whose treatment included radiotherapy and nephrectomy. The receptor set was obtained from a woman aged 50 to 60 with renal cell carcinoma. The CDR3 runs from the conserved cysteine through the conserved F or W. Each record gives: J gene, D gene, clone size, V gene, CDR3 protein, CDR3 DNA. D genes are given only for firm matches. Rows may omit the clone size; those that give it use once, few, many or a size class.

j_call: TRBJ1-1
d_call: -
clone_size: -
v_call: TRBV2
cdr3_aa: CASSEPPGANTEAFF
cdr3_nt: TGTGCCAGCAGTGAACCGCCGGGGGCGAACACTGAAGCTTTCTTT

j_call: TRBJ1-2
d_call: -
clone_size: -
v_call: TRBV30
cdr3_aa: CAWNVGGAGYTF
cdr3_nt: TGTGCCTGGAACGTGGGTGGGGCCGGCTACACCTTC

j_call: TRBJ2-5
d_call: TRBD1
clone_size: -
v_call: TRBV29-1
cdr3_aa: CSVEEWGQVQETQYF
cdr3_nt: TGCAGCGTTGAAGAGTGGGGACAGGTTCAAGAGACCCAGTACTTC

j_call: TRBJ1-3
d_call: -
clone_size: -
v_call: TRBV18
cdr3_aa: CASSPTGGEQVSGNTIYF
cdr3_nt: TGTGCCAGCTCACCCACCGGCGGGGAGCAGGTCTCTGGAAACACCATATATTTT

j_call: TRBJ1-1
d_call: -
clone_size: few
v_call: TRBV6-5
cdr3_aa: CASSREGNTEAFF
cdr3_nt: TGTGCCAGCAGCAGGGAAGGGAACACTGAAGCTTTCTTT

j_call: TRBJ1-3
d_call: -
clone_size: -
v_call: TRBV6-1
cdr3_aa: CASSEMLQPSGNTIYF
cdr3_nt: TGTGCCAGCAGTGAAATGCTTCAACCCTCTGGAAACACCATATATTTT

j_call: TRBJ1-5
d_call: -
clone_size: -
v_call: TRBV6-1
cdr3_aa: CASSETPTTASNQPQHF
cdr3_nt: TGTGCCAGCAGTGAAACTCCTACTACAGCTAGCAATCAGCCCCAGCATTTT

j_call: TRBJ1-1
d_call: TRBD1
clone_size: -
v_call: TRBV6-5
cdr3_aa: CASSTGQGFTEAFF
cdr3_nt: TGTGCCAGCAGTACTGGACAGGGATTCACTGAAGCTTTCTTT

j_call: TRBJ1-3
d_call: -
clone_size: -
v_call: TRBV5-1
cdr3_aa: CASSPGTAGNTIYF
cdr3_nt: TGCGCCAGCAGCCCTGGGACCGCTGGAAACACCATATATTTT

j_call: TRBJ2-4
d_call: TRBD1
clone_size: -
v_call: TRBV5-1
cdr3_aa: CASSRNRGPQNIQYF
cdr3_nt: TGCGCCAGCAGCCGAAACAGGGGGCCGCAAAACATTCAGTACTTC

j_call: TRBJ1-3
d_call: -
clone_size: -
v_call: TRBV5-1
cdr3_aa: CASSPDVGSSGNTIYF
cdr3_nt: TGCGCCAGCAGCCCGGACGTGGGTAGCTCTGGAAACACCATATATTTT

j_call: TRBJ2-7
d_call: -
clone_size: -
v_call: TRBV5-4
cdr3_aa: CASSSRGLSGNYEQYF
cdr3_nt: TGTGCCAGCAGCAGCCGGGGCCTCAGTGGCAACTACGAGCAGTACTTC

j_call: TRBJ2-5
d_call: TRBD2
clone_size: -
v_call: TRBV15
cdr3_aa: CATSRDLAGVETQYF
cdr3_nt: TGTGCCACCAGCAGAGATCTAGCGGGGGTGGAGACCCAGTACTTC

j_call: TRBJ2-7
d_call: -
clone_size: once
v_call: TRBV19
cdr3_aa: CATRGGYEQYF
cdr3_nt: TGTGCCACCCGAGGAGGCTACGAGCAGTACTTC

j_call: TRBJ2-4
d_call: -
clone_size: -
v_call: TRBV5-1
cdr3_aa: CASSLVADPNIQYF
cdr3_nt: TGCGCCAGCAGCTTGGTTGCAGATCCAAACATTCAGTACTTC

j_call: TRBJ2-1
d_call: -
clone_size: -
v_call: TRBV10-1
cdr3_aa: CASSELIEGVDEQFF
cdr3_nt: TGCGCCAGCAGTGAATTAATAGAGGGTGTGGATGAGCAGTTCTTC

j_call: TRBJ1-1
d_call: -
clone_size: -
v_call: TRBV5-1
cdr3_aa: CASSTQGVGTEAFF
cdr3_nt: TGCGCCAGCAGCACACAGGGCGTTGGGACTGAAGCTTTCTTT

j_call: TRBJ1-3
d_call: -
clone_size: -
v_call: TRBV2
cdr3_aa: CASSLRQRTIF
cdr3_nt: TGTGCCAGCAGCCTCAGACAGAGGACAATTTTT

j_call: TRBJ1-6
d_call: -
clone_size: -
v_call: TRBV19
cdr3_aa: CASSPMVYNSPLHF
cdr3_nt: TGTGCCAGTAGTCCAATGGTCTATAATTCACCCCTCCACTTT

j_call: TRBJ1-6
d_call: -
clone_size: -
v_call: TRBV9
cdr3_aa: CASNTGTHNSPLHF
cdr3_nt: TGTGCCAGCAATACAGGGACCCATAATTCACCCCTCCACTTT

j_call: TRBJ2-5
d_call: TRBD1
clone_size: -
v_call: TRBV6-1
cdr3_aa: CASSMTGQETQYF
cdr3_nt: TGTGCCAGCAGTATGACAGGGCAAGAGACCCAGTACTTC

j_call: TRBJ2-4
d_call: -
clone_size: -
v_call: TRBV19
cdr3_aa: CASSIALGLTKNIQYF
cdr3_nt: TGTGCCAGTAGTATCGCCCTCGGGTTAACCAAAAACATTCAGTACTTC

j_call: TRBJ1-6
d_call: -
clone_size: few
v_call: TRBV19
cdr3_aa: CASSITGPRTVSPLHF
cdr3_nt: TGTGCCAGTAGTATAACAGGACCCAGGACGGTTTCACCCCTCCACTTT

j_call: TRBJ2-3
d_call: TRBD2
clone_size: -
v_call: TRBV7-9
cdr3_aa: CASSPSGGAADTQYF
cdr3_nt: TGTGCCAGCAGCCCTAGCGGGGGGGCCGCAGATACGCAGTATTTT

j_call: TRBJ2-2
d_call: -
clone_size: -
v_call: TRBV27
cdr3_aa: CASSLSGANTGELFF
cdr3_nt: TGTGCCAGCAGTTTGTCGGGGGCGAACACCGGGGAGCTGTTTTTT

j_call: TRBJ2-5
d_call: -
clone_size: -
v_call: TRBV6-5
cdr3_aa: CASSASTGGETQYF
cdr3_nt: TGTGCCAGCAGCGCCTCTACTGGCGGGGAGACCCAGTACTTC

j_call: TRBJ1-4
d_call: TRBD1
clone_size: -
v_call: TRBV25-1
cdr3_aa: CASRPGQGAGGEKLFF
cdr3_nt: TGTGCCAGCAGGCCGGGACAGGGGGCGGGAGGTGAAAAACTGTTTTTT

j_call: TRBJ1-5
d_call: -
clone_size: -
v_call: TRBV11-2
cdr3_aa: CASSLDRDQPQHF
cdr3_nt: TGTGCCAGCAGCTTAGATCGCGATCAGCCCCAGCATTTT

j_call: TRBJ1-2
d_call: -
clone_size: once
v_call: TRBV2
cdr3_aa: CASSEEVTVYGYTF
cdr3_nt: TGTGCCAGCAGTGAAGAAGTCACGGTCTATGGCTACACCTTC

j_call: TRBJ1-5
d_call: -
clone_size: few
v_call: TRBV27
cdr3_aa: CASSPGEGQPQHF
cdr3_nt: TGTGCCAGCAGCCCCGGGGAGGGTCAGCCCCAGCATTTT

j_call: TRBJ2-5
d_call: -
clone_size: -
v_call: TRBV6-6
cdr3_aa: CASSPRDSLQETQYF
cdr3_nt: TGTGCCAGCAGTCCGCGGGACAGCCTCCAAGAGACCCAGTACTTC

j_call: TRBJ1-1
d_call: -
clone_size: -
v_call: TRBV2
cdr3_aa: CASTGRGAIEAFF
cdr3_nt: TGTGCCAGCACCGGGCGGGGAGCAATTGAAGCTTTCTTT

j_call: TRBJ1-5
d_call: -
clone_size: -
v_call: TRBV19
cdr3_aa: CASSMGRSNQPQHF
cdr3_nt: TGTGCCAGTAGTATGGGACGGAGCAATCAGCCCCAGCATTTT

j_call: TRBJ2-7
d_call: TRBD1
clone_size: -
v_call: TRBV5-6
cdr3_aa: CASSLPGTGSREQYF
cdr3_nt: TGTGCCAGCAGCTTGCCCGGGACAGGGAGTAGGGAGCAGTACTTC

j_call: TRBJ2-1
d_call: TRBD2
clone_size: -
v_call: TRBV5-1
cdr3_aa: CASSFTSGATMQFF
cdr3_nt: TGCGCCAGCAGCTTCACTAGCGGGGCTACCATGCAGTTCTTC

j_call: TRBJ2-7
d_call: -
clone_size: -
v_call: TRBV7-2
cdr3_aa: CASSSPAAGGGHEQYF
cdr3_nt: TGTGCCAGCAGCTCCCCCGCGGCCGGGGGCGGGCACGAGCAGTACTTC

j_call: TRBJ1-1
d_call: TRBD1
clone_size: once
v_call: TRBV10-3
cdr3_aa: CAISEGQGMNTEAFF
cdr3_nt: TGTGCCATCAGTGAGGGACAGGGGATGAACACTGAAGCTTTCTTT

j_call: TRBJ1-5
d_call: -
clone_size: -
v_call: TRBV18
cdr3_aa: CASSPTRDQPQHF
cdr3_nt: TGTGCCAGCTCACCAACTAGGGATCAGCCCCAGCATTTT

j_call: TRBJ1-3
d_call: -
clone_size: -
v_call: TRBV19
cdr3_aa: CASSETGSGNTIYF
cdr3_nt: TGTGCCAGCTCTGAGACAGGTTCTGGAAACACCATATATTTT

j_call: TRBJ2-3
d_call: -
clone_size: -
v_call: TRBV18
cdr3_aa: CASSPPSLHTQYF
cdr3_nt: TGTGCCAGCTCACCACCGTCCCTTCATACGCAGTATTTT

j_call: TRBJ1-2
d_call: -
clone_size: -
v_call: TRBV29-1
cdr3_aa: CSVVSGLGYGYTF
cdr3_nt: TGCAGCGTTGTATCTGGGTTAGGGTATGGCTACACCTTC

j_call: TRBJ1-1
d_call: TRBD1
clone_size: -
v_call: TRBV14
cdr3_aa: CASSQDTGVNTEAFF
cdr3_nt: TGTGCCAGCAGCCAAGACACAGGGGTGAACACTGAAGCTTTCTTT

j_call: TRBJ1-5
d_call: -
clone_size: once
v_call: TRBV7-2
cdr3_aa: CASSLGAGNQPQHF
cdr3_nt: TGTGCCAGCAGCTTAGGGGCGGGCAATCAGCCCCAGCATTTT